These T cell receptor beta chains were read from a single sample in a study of blood T cell repertoires in COVID-19. Using immunoSEQ multiplex PCR, the repertoire was profiled, and TCRdb retains in-frame clones only, with some absent. The sample includes about 100,000 clones, 75% to 95% seen only once; the top ten take about 5.2%. The sample comprised peripheral blood. These TCRs come from a man aged 50-60 years with acute or convalescent COVID-19. CDR3s include the opening cysteine and the closing phenylalanine or tryptophan. Fields, in order: clone size, J gene, D gene, V gene, CDR3 DNA, CDR3 protein. A D gene is named only where the DNA matches it firmly. Some rows mark clone size as missing; the rest say once, few, many or name a class of expanded clone.

NA | TRBJ2-5 | TRBD2 | TRBV7-2 | TGTGCCAGCAGCTTAGATCCCACTAGCGGGAAAGAGACCCAGTACTTC | CASSLDPTSGKETQYF
once | TRBJ1-4 | TRBD1 | TRBV18 | TGTGCCAGCTCAGCCGGGACAGGGGACGAAAAACTGTTTTTT | CASSAGTGDEKLFF
NA | TRBJ1-1 | NA | TRBV9 | TGTGCCAGCAGCGTAGCTCCAGGGCCTGAAGCTTTCTTT | CASSVAPGPEAFF
NA | TRBJ2-1 | NA | TRBV5-1 | TGCGCCAGCAGCAGGGAGACTATAGAGCAGTTCTTC | CASSRETIEQFF
NA | TRBJ2-3 | TRBD2 | TRBV12-5 | TGTGCTAGTGGTTTAGTAGGGAGGGTAACAGATACGCAGTATTTT | CASGLVGRVTDTQYF
NA | TRBJ1-1 | NA | TRBV4-2 | TGTGCCAGCAGCCAAGCCCCTGGGAGGATGAACACTGAAGCTTTCTTT | CASSQAPGRMNTEAFF
NA | TRBJ2-5 | TRBD1 | TRBV19 | TGTGCCAGTAGTTCTACAGGGGCGGGGACCCAGTACTTC | CASSSTGAGTQYF
NA | TRBJ2-5 | TRBD2 | TRBV18 | TGTGCCAGCTCATCCCCGGGACTAGGATCAGAGACCCAGTACTTC | CASSSPGLGSETQYF
NA | TRBJ2-7 | TRBD1 | TRBV29-1 | TGCAGCGTTGAAAGGGACAGGGGTAACGAGCAGTACTTC | CSVERDRGNEQYF
NA | TRBJ2-2 | TRBD1 | TRBV6-5 | TGTGCCAGCACGGTCCGGGACAGCACCGGGGAGCTGTTTTTT | CASTVRDSTGELFF
NA | TRBJ2-7 | NA | TRBV4-1 | TGCGCCAGCAGCCAAGATTGGAGGACTGAATCCTACGAGCAGTACTTC | CASSQDWRTESYEQYF
once | TRBJ1-3 | NA | TRBV20-1 | TGCAGTGCTAGTCATGCGGGAAACACCATATATTTT | CSASHAGNTIYF
NA | TRBJ1-5 | NA | TRBV6-5 | TGTGCCAGCAGCGCACAGGGTGGACAGCCCCAGCATTTT | CASSAQGGQPQHF
NA | TRBJ1-5 | NA | TRBV21-1 | TGTGCCAGCAGCAAATCCCCAGATGAACAGCCCCAGCATTTT | CASSKSPDEQPQHF
NA | TRBJ2-5 | NA | TRBV18 | TGTGCCAGCTCTCAGGGCGAGACCCAGTACTTC | CASSQGETQYF
NA | TRBJ1-6 | NA | TRBV27 | TGTGCCAGCAGTTTCGGGACACCTTTCTCACCCCTCCACTTT | CASSFGTPFSPLHF